Listed below are T cell receptor beta chains from one sample, sequenced in a study of T cells in Graves' hyperthyroidism and ophthalmopathy. From the multiplex PCR reads, TCRdb called clonotypes with MiXCR, one entry per CDR3 protein. There are roughly 100,000 distinct CDR3 sequences in the sample; about half occur only once, and around 27% lies in the top ten. What was sequenced was blood. The receptor source for this set is a woman between 40 and 50 years old with Graves' hyperthyroidism. Both conserved end residues are part of each CDR3. D genes are given only for firm matches. A row's size may be missing; if present it is once, few, many or a size class.

d_call j_call clone_size v_call cdr3_nt cdr3_aa
TRBD1 TRBJ2-7 once TRBV10-3 TGTGCCATCTTCTCCGGACAGGGGTCCAACGAGCAGTACTTC CAIFSGQGSNEQYF
- TRBJ2-5 - TRBV5-1 TGCGCCAGCAGGTGGACAACCCAGGGCGGGGAGACCCAGTACTTC CASRWTTQGGETQYF
- TRBJ1-4 - TRBV15 TGTGCCACCAGCAGAGATAGAAGGAACACTAATGAAAAACTGTTTTTT CATSRDRRNTNEKLFF
TRBD1 TRBJ1-1 - TRBV29-1 TGCAGCTCCGTAGGGGGCCCTGGAGCTTTCTTT CSSVGGPGAFF
TRBD1 TRBJ1-4 - TRBV12-3/TRBV12-4 TGTGCCAGCAGTAGGAGACAGGGGGCGCCTGAAAAACTGTTTTTT CASSRRQGAPEKLFF
- TRBJ1-4 - TRBV9 TGTGCCAGCAGGGGGGACGACAGTAATGAAAAACTGTTTTTT CASRGDDSNEKLFF
- TRBJ2-6 - TRBV12-3/TRBV12-4 TGTGCCAGCAGGGCCCTTAAGACTCATGGGTCCGGGGCCAACGTCCTGACTTTC CASRALKTHGSGANVLTF
- TRBJ1-1 few TRBV5-6 TGTGCCAGCAACACTGAAGCTTTCTTT CASNTEAFF
TRBD1 TRBJ1-4 many TRBV20-1 TGCAGTGCACGAGACAGGGCAACTAATGAAAAACTGTTTTTT CSARDRATNEKLFF
TRBD1 TRBJ2-5 - TRBV7-9 TGTGCCAGCAGAAGACAGGGGGCGAATCAGCCCCAGTACTTC CASRRQGANQPQYF
- TRBJ2-7 many TRBV12-3/TRBV12-4 TGTGCCAGCAGTTTTGAAGCTAGCCGACACTACGAGCAGTACTTC CASSFEASRHYEQYF
TRBD2 TRBJ2-2 - TRBV7-2 TGTGCCAGCTTTCCGGCACTAGCGAGAAACACCGGGGAGCTGTTTTTT CASFPALARNTGELFF
- TRBJ1-1 many TRBV29-1 TGCAGCGTTGGGGGGCTGCACGATAACACTGAAGCTTTCTTT CSVGGLHDNTEAFF
- TRBJ2-7 many TRBV7-3 TGTGCCAGCAGCTCGAGCAGGGCGAGCGAGCAGTACTTC CASSSSRASEQYF
- TRBJ2-7 many TRBV2 TGTGCCAGCAGTGAATTCTCTGGAGGCAGTGTGACCTACGAGCAGTACTTC CASSEFSGGSVTYEQYF
TRBD1 TRBJ1-6 - TRBV10-3 TGTGCCATCAGTGAGGGACAGGGCTTTTCACCCCTCCACTTT CAISEGQGFSPLHF
TRBD1 TRBJ1-4 many TRBV5-1 TGCGCCAGCAGCTACGGACAGGGTGCGGGTAATGAAAAACTGTTTTTT CASSYGQGAGNEKLFF
- TRBJ1-2 - TRBV24-1 TGTGCCACCAGTGCACAGGACGGTTCCAACTATGGCTACACCTTC CATSAQDGSNYGYTF
- TRBJ2-5 - TRBV29-1 TGCAGCAATCGATACCCGGAGACCCAGTACTTC CSNRYPETQYF
TRBD1 TRBJ2-5 - TRBV6-2/TRBV6-3 TGTGCCATCGCCGGACAGGGGGCGCGGGAGACCCAGTACTTC CAIAGQGARETQYF
- TRBJ1-4 - TRBV2 TGTGCCAGCGGCTTGTCTGTATTTGATGAAGAACTGTTTTTT CASGLSVFDEELFF
TRBD2 TRBJ2-5 - TRBV19 TGTGCCAGTAGTCCCCACGAGGCTAGCGGGAGTGAGACCCAGTACTTC CASSPHEASGSETQYF
- TRBJ2-7 - TRBV20-1 TGCAGTGACTACGAGCAGTACTTC CSDYEQYF
- TRBJ1-2 many TRBV7-6 TGTGCCAGCAGCCCCCCGGGGTTACAGTCTTACACCTTC CASSPPGLQSYTF
TRBD1 TRBJ1-5 many TRBV7-8 TGTGCCAGCAGCCACCCGGGACAGGGTGATCAGCCCCAGCATTTT CASSHPGQGDQPQHF
- TRBJ2-5 many TRBV4-1 TGCGCCAGCAGCCAATGGGCCAGCGGGGAGACCCAGTACTTC CASSQWASGETQYF